The following is a TCR beta chain sequence with its context. As yet, its antigen is unknown. Assay: immunoSEQ multiplex PCR; the TCRdb copy retains only in-frame clones and omits some. The table has 75,000 to 95,000 clones, 90% seen once. This entry belongs to a study of T cell responses to AZD1222 COVID-19 vaccine. Points from the study as a whole: The peak T cell response came first, and repertoires were sampled only after it.

The CDR3 is made up of 14 amino acids. Germline assignment: CDR1 SNHLY and CDR2 FYNNEI. The V end was cut by 7 bases, the J end by 6 bases, with 15 bases between. The chain joins TRBV2 to TRBJ1-4; D is ambiguous. This specimen was peripheral blood, taken on day 0 of AZD1222 vaccination. The receptor comes from an adult in good health. Written as DNA, the CDR3 is TGTGCCAGCACTGTCCGGATGCGGGATGAAAAACTGTTTTTT. It encodes CASTVRMRDEKLFF.